The sample holds a few counts of the clone carrying this T cell receptor beta chain. What it binds is not known. The entry originates in a study of T cells in Graves' hyperthyroidism and ophthalmopathy. Study context: Blood from the periphery was taken at initial diagnosis, before any treatment. Study-level findings and limits: Median prediction lead before ophthalmopathy onset was about 6.5 months with the model.

Germline-derived CDR1 and CDR2 are GTSNPN and SVGIG (reference sequence). V was pared by 0 bases and J by 7 bases, with 19 bases between. The CDR3 extends over 16 amino acids. What was amplified from RNA transcripts were TCR beta CDR3 regions. First-round RT-PCR with HTBI primers amplified the TCR CDR3 region. Using its own MiXCR run on the multiplex PCR reads, TCRdb lists one record per CDR3 protein. The sample yields 490,000 or so distinct CDR3 sequences, just under 20% seen once. The receptor was derived from a middle-aged man with Graves' ophthalmopathy. Sequenced input: blood. V is TRBV30 and J is TRBJ2-1, with no clear D. The CDR3 sequence: CAWSVLSLLVRNEQFF. The CDR3 DNA reads TGTGCCTGGAGTGTACTCTCCCTGCTTGTCAGAAATGAGCAGTTCTTC.